The clone carrying this TCR beta chain was observed a single time. Trimming removed 5 bases from V and 0 bases from J, with 7 bases in between. CDR1 is MNHEY, CDR2 SVGEGT, per germline. The CDR3 runs 14 residues. This entry comes from a study of blood T cell repertoires in COVID-19. Assay used: immunoSEQ multiplex PCR; TCRdb lists only in-frame clones, some missing. Found here are around 300,000 clones, around 87% of them singletons; the top ten hold roughly 5%. The sequenced sample was PBMCs or T cells enriched from blood (not recorded which). The J gene is TRBJ1-4, the V gene TRBV6-2 or TRBV6-3; D remains ambiguous. The TCR originated in a woman aged 25 to 39 who had recovered from COVID-19. CDR3 coding DNA: TGTGCCAGCAGTAAAACAGCAACTAATGAAAAACTGTTTTTT. The encoded protein is CASSKTATNEKLFF.